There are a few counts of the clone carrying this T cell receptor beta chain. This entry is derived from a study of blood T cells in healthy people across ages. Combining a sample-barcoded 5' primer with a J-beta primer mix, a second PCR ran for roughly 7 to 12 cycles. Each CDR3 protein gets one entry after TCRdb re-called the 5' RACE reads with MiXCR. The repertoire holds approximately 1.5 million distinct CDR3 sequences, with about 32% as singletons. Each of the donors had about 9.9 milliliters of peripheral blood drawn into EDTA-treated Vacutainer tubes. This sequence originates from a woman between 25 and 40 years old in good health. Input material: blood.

This CDR3 reads CASSQDGPGPSSYNEQFF. In nucleotides, the CDR3 is TGCGCCAGCAGCCAAGACGGGCCGGGGCCAAGCTCCTACAATGAGCAGTTCTTC. The V and J genes are TRBV4-1 and TRBJ2-1; D might be TRBD1 or TRBD2, each matching 5 bases. Germline-derived CDR1 and CDR2 are MGHRA and YSYEKL. V gave up 0 bases and J gave up 0 bases, with 15 bases separating them. CDR3 size: 18 residues.